These 18 T cell receptor beta chains were all obtained from the same sample, sequenced in a study of blood T cells in healthy people across ages. Then a second PCR, running roughly 7 to 11 cycles, was carried out with a sample-barcoded 5' primer and a J-beta primer mix. A single record per CDR3 protein comes from TCRdb applying MiXCR to the 5' RACE reads. The repertoire includes some 1.4 million distinct CDR3 sequences, 42% of them detected once, and roughly 7.9% sits in the top ten. The material sequenced was blood. Receptor source: a woman aged 18-30 years in good health.

This clonotype turned up a few times. The chain employs TRBV6-2 or TRBV6-3 and TRBJ1-1; TRBD1 matches 7 bases. V gave up 6 bases and J gave up 1 base; unmatched junction bases: 11. Germline CDR1 is MNHEY and CDR2 is SVGEGT. This CDR3 is 16 amino acids long. The CDR3 sequence: CASRPGQHIRNTEAFF. CDR3 DNA sequence: TGTGCCAGCAGGCCGGGACAGCACATTCGGAACACTGAAGCTTTCTTT.

The rearrangement joins TRBV7-9 to TRBJ2-5; unclear D gene. The germline V gene has CDR1 SEHNR and CDR2 FQNEAQ (reference sequence). The CDR3 runs to 15 residues. V was shortened by 4 bases and J by 2 bases, with 14 bases between the two germline ends. The CDR3 DNA reads as TGTGCCAGCAGCTCCTCCCCGGACGTACAAGAGACCCAGTACTTC. Translating it yields CASSSSPDVQETQYF.

V usage is TRBV12-3 or TRBV12-4 and J usage is TRBJ2-7; perhaps TRBD1 as D (6 bases). V lost 3 bases and J lost 3, with 15 bases in between. The CDR3 is 15 residues long. The CDR3: CASSFKARGFYEQYF. CDR3 DNA: TGTGCCAGCAGTTTTAAGGCTAGGGGGTTCTACGAGCAGTACTTC.

This clonotype was seen just once. This sequence joins TRBV7-9 and TRBJ2-2, with D hard to call. Germline CDR1 is SEHNR and CDR2 is FQNEAQ (reference sequence). The CDR3 is 18 amino acids. V was pared by 5 bases and J by 4 bases, with 23 bases between. CDR3 residues: CASSPPRSTPRSTGELFF. Written as DNA, the CDR3 is TGTGCCAGCAGCCCGCCCCGATCTACGCCCCGTTCCACCGGGGAGCTGTTTTTT.

This clonotype appeared once. J is TRBJ2-7 and V is TRBV9, with a weak D call TRBD2 (6 bases). The CDR3 is made up of 14 amino acids. With 7 bases removed from V and 6 bases from J, the gap between germline ends came to 20 bases. Germline assignment: CDR1 SGDLS and CDR2 YYNGEE. CDR3 sequence reads: CASGTTSKSSEQYF. CDR3 DNA: TGTGCCAGCGGCACGACTAGTAAGTCATCCGAGCAGTACTTC.

The chain employs TRBV4-3 and TRBJ2-1; 11 positions match TRBD2. The CDR3 contains 18 residues. V shed 0 bases, J shed 15 bases, and the junction held 19 bases outside the gene matches. Looked up from germline, CDR1 is LGHNA and CDR2 is YSLEER. The DNA for the CDR3 is TGCGCCAGCAGCCAAGATGTAGGGACAGGGCTAGCGGGAGGCTCCCGGTTCTTC. Protein sequence: CASSQDVGTGLAGGSRFF.

A few counts support this clonotype. This chain links TRBV4-1 with TRBJ1-1, with 9 bases that match TRBD1. CDR1 MGHRA and CDR2 YSYEKL come from the germline V gene. V shed 0 bases and J 3 bases; nucleotides not matched to a gene: 8. CDR3 length equals 17 residues. CDR3: CASSQDDPGTGYTEAFF. CDR3 bases: TGCGCCAGCAGCCAAGACGATCCCGGGACAGGGTACACTGAAGCTTTCTTT.

The chain uses TRBV6-6 and TRBJ2-3; TRBD2 aligns across 9 bases. The germline CDR1 and CDR2 sequences are MNHNY and SVGAGI (reference sequence). CDR3 length equals 17 residues. Trimming at V came to 6 bases and at J to 3 bases, leaving 13 bases not matched to a gene. CDR3 amino acids: CASRRRSPLAGTDTQYF. Here the CDR3 DNA reads TGTGCCAGCAGACGCCGGAGTCCGCTAGCGGGGACAGATACGCAGTATTTT.

The DNA of the CDR3 is TGTGCCAGCAGCTTAATACCCCAACGGCTCAATTCACCCCTCCACTTT. Protein: CASSLIPQRLNSPLHF. V is TRBV7-3 and J is TRBJ1-6; no firm D call. The CDR3 is made up of 16 amino acids. Germline V CDR1 and CDR2: SGHTA, FQGTGA. Trimming stripped 1 base from V and 7 bases from J, with 14 bases between.

This clonotype has a handful of counts. This sequence joins TRBV5-1 and TRBJ2-2; the D gene is possibly TRBD1 (6 bases). Germline-derived CDR1 and CDR2 are SGHRS and YFSETQ. This CDR3 has 15 residues. Trimming shortened V by 6 bases and J by 2 bases, and 14 bases separated the two germline ends. The CDR3 nucleotides read TGCGCCAGCACGGGTCAGGGGCCTAACACCGGGGAGCTGTTTTTT. It yields the protein CASTGQGPNTGELFF. Full variable domain (missing parts from reference TRBV5-1 and TRBJ2-2): KAGVTQTPRYLIKTRGQQVTLSCSPISGHRSVSWYQQTPGQGLQFLFEYFSETQRNKGNFPGRFSGRQFSNSRSEMNVSTLELGDSALYLCASTGQGPNTGELFFGEGSRLTVL.

The V gene is TRBV9, the J gene TRBJ2-1; D is possibly TRBD2 (6 bases). Trimming cost V 6 bases and J 4 bases, with 14 bases left between them. The CDR3 length is 14 residues. Germline lookup yields CDR1 SGDLS and CDR2 YYNGEE. CDR3 in DNA: TGTGCCAGCAATCCGGGAGCTTTTTACAATGAGCAGTTCTTC. Translating it yields CASNPGAFYNEQFF.

The chain employs TRBV2 and TRBJ1-3; D possibly corresponds to TRBD1 (5 bases). This CDR3 region has 15 residues. Germline CDR1 is SNHLY and CDR2 is FYNNEI. Trimming stripped 1 base from V and 0 bases from J, with 7 bases between. The DNA of the CDR3 is TGTGCCAGCAGTGAAGGACAGATCTCTGGAAACACCATATATTTT. This codes for CASSEGQISGNTIYF. Based on the CDR3 plus reference TRBV2 and TRBJ1-3, the full variable domain is EPEVTQTPSHQVTQMGQEVILRCVPISNHLYFYWYRQILGQKVEFLVSFYNNEISEKSEIFDDQFSVERPDGSNFTLKIRSTKLEDSAMYFCASSEGQISGNTIYFGEGSWLTVV.

This clonotype was recorded a few times. This CDR3 reads CASSWGRTDTQYF. In DNA form, the CDR3 reads TGTGCCAGCAGTTGGGGTAGAACAGATACGCAGTATTTT. The V gene is TRBV6-2 or TRBV6-3, the J gene TRBJ2-3; the D is unclear. With 4 bases removed from V and 3 bases from J, the gap between germline ends came to 8 bases. Germline V gene sequence: CDR1 MNHEY, CDR2 SVGEGT. CDR3 size: 13 residues.

This clonotype showed up just a few times. The gene calls are TRBV12-3 or TRBV12-4 and TRBJ2-7; 10 bases line up with TRBD1. The junction had 13 bases not matched to a gene; V was cut back by 4 bases and J by 7 bases. The CDR3 covers 16 residues. CDR3 sequence reads: CASSSFVRQGASEQYF. The CDR3 DNA sequence: TGTGCCAGCAGTTCATTCGTGAGACAGGGGGCGTCGGAGCAGTACTTC.

This clonotype appeared a few times. J is TRBJ1-4 and V is TRBV12-3 or TRBV12-4; D is possibly TRBD1 (5 bases). Trimming cost V 6 bases and J 4 bases, with 15 bases left between them. This CDR3 spans 15 amino acids. The CDR3 spells CASRLEWGLNEKLFF. The DNA of the CDR3 is TGTGCCAGCAGGTTGGAGTGGGGCCTTAATGAAAAACTGTTTTTT.

This chain links TRBV27 with TRBJ2-1, with TRBD2 identical over 9 bases. This CDR3 spans 15 amino acids. The trim removed 4 bases at V and 4 bases at J, leaving 5 bases unmatched. Germline CDR1 is MNHEY and CDR2 is SMNVEV (reference sequence). The CDR3: CASSSGTSPYNEQFF. The CDR3 DNA reads as TGTGCCAGCAGTTCTGGGACTAGCCCGTACAATGAGCAGTTCTTC.

This clonotype was observed a handful of times. The chain links TRBV20-1 to TRBJ2-5, with a weak D call TRBD2 (6 bases). The V gene lost 2 bases and the J gene lost 1 base, with 8 bases spanning the gap. The CDR3 runs to 13 residues. Per germline, CDR1 DFQATT and CDR2 SNEGSKA (reference sequence). In DNA form, the CDR3 reads TGCAGTGCTAGACTGGGACTCCAAGAGACCCAGTACTTC. It yields the protein CSARLGLQETQYF.

The J gene is TRBJ2-1, the V gene TRBV27; TRBD2 agrees at 12 bases. Unmatched junction bases numbered 15, after V lost 11 bases and J lost 1 base. Germline values: CDR1 MNHEY, CDR2 SMNVEV (reference sequence). The CDR3 spans 18 residues. The DNA for the CDR3 is TGTGCCGGGATCTATAGGCTAGCGGGAGGGAGGTCCTACAATGAGCAGTTCTTC. Its translation is CAGIYRLAGGRSYNEQFF.